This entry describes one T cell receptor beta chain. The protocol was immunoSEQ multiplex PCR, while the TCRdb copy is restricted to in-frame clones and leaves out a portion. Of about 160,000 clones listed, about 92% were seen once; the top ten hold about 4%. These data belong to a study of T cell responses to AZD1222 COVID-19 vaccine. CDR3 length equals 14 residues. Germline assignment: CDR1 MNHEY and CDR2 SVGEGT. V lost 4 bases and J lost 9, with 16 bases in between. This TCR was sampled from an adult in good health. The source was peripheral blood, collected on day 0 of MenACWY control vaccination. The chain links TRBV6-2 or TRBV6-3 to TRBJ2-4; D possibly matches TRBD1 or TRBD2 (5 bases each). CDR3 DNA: TGTGCCAGCAGTTTGGGGGAGTGGGGGTTCATTCAGTACTTC. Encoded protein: CASSLGEWGFIQYF.